This T cell receptor beta chain was captured in a study of spatial heterogeneity in lung cancer. About the study: Alpha-chain sequences were consistently detected less often than beta-chain sequences.

This clonotype was seen at least ten times. As yet, its antigen is unknown. The CDR3 sequence is 15 residues long. The V and J ends lost 0 bases and 5 bases respectively, with 13 bases between them. Germline V gives CDR1 LGHNA, CDR2 YSLEER. Every TCR cDNA molecule bore a unique molecular identifier. TCRdb fed the 5' RACE reads into MiXCR, producing one record per CDR3 protein. This table holds tens of thousands of distinct CDR3 sequences, 3.5% to 5.5% found once. Study-level findings and limits: Ubiquitous expanded tumor TCRs surfaced in blood more at resection than they did at follow-up.

Indicated time point: sample taken at primary tumor resection. The sequenced material consisted of unsorted whole RNA from tumor, nontumor lung or frozen PBMC. The cohort: approximately 66 early-stage, untreated non-small cell lung cancer patients. The chain carries TRBV4-3 and TRBJ2-5; D possibly corresponds to TRBD2 (6 bases). The receptor was derived from a male donor with early-stage non-small cell lung cancer. Sequences were derived from PBMCs, sampled at surgery. CDR3 amino acids: CASSQDGGAGETQYF. As DNA, the CDR3 is TGCGCCAGCAGCCAAGATGGCGGGGCCGGGGAGACCCAGTACTTC.